This note documents a single TCR beta chain sequence. Its target is unknown. Measured with immunoSEQ multiplex PCR; TCRdb has only the in-frame clones, and not every one. The data contain 2 million to 2.5 million clones, 90% to 95% of them singletons. Between the trimmed V and J ends, which lost 2 bases and 0 bases, there was a span of 11 bases. The CDR3 consists of 15 residues. Germline loops: CDR1 SGHTA, CDR2 FQGTGA. This entry comes from a study of shared clonotypes between healthy human individuals. Study findings and constraints: As a rule, naive subsets had a larger estimated richness than memory subsets.

Sequenced input: naive CD4+ T cells from PBMCs. Subset defined: CD45RA+ positively selected. The TCR originated in a man younger than 35 in good health. Some clones in this sample may be carry-over from other donors' samples. This chain uses TRBV7-3 with TRBJ2-7; a possible D gene is TRBD2 (6 bases). This CDR3 reads CASSLGGRSSYEQYF. The CDR3 DNA reads as TGTGCCAGCAGCTTAGGAGGGCGCAGCTCCTACGAGCAGTACTTC.